This T cell receptor beta chain was sequenced during a study of neurological immune-mediated disorders. J lost 1 base, V lost 0 bases, and 13 bases had no gene match. The CDR3 contains 21 residues. The germline gives CDR1 LNHNV, CDR2 YYDKDF (reference sequence). TCRdb processed the 5' RACE reads anew with MiXCR; each CDR3 protein has one entry. The sample gives around 30,000 distinct CDR3 sequences, over 3.5% of which show up once; more than 20% is in the top ten. This clonotype was seen at least ten times. The TCR comes from a woman aged 35 to 49 in good health. The chain recombines TRBV15 with TRBJ2-4; 12 positions match TRBD2. The sample consisted of CD4+ T cells from blood. The CDR3 DNA reads as TGTGCCACCAGCAGAGATCGTACCCTAGCGGGAGGGCCAGGGGCCAAAAACATTCAGTACTTC. This gives the protein CATSRDRTLAGGPGAKNIQYF.